The rows below give T cell receptor beta chains drawn from one sample of a study of blood T cell repertoires in COVID-19. Only in-frame clones appear in the TCRdb table, and some are missing; sequencing was by immunoSEQ multiplex PCR. The table lists some 270,000 clones, roughly 80% of them singletons. The material sequenced was peripheral blood. The receptors derive from a person aged 65 to 85 with COVID-19, enrolled during active disease. The CDR3 runs from the conserved cysteine through the conserved F or W. The D gene is left open where the match is weak. Only some rows state a clone size, as once, few, many or a class for expanded clones.

d_call clone_size j_call v_call cdr3_aa cdr3_nt
TRBD1 - TRBJ2-1 TRBV11-2 CASRLGQGGDEQFF TGTGCCAGCAGACTGGGACAGGGCGGTGATGAGCAGTTCTTC
TRBD1 - TRBJ2-7 TRBV7-6 CASSLGDRGLLDLRGQYF TGTGCCAGCAGCTTGGGGGACAGGGGACTTCTGGACCTACGAGGGCAGTACTTC
TRBD1 - TRBJ1-6 TRBV28 CASRLASGQGRNSPLHF TGTGCCAGCAGGCTCGCCTCGGGACAGGGTAGAAATTCACCCCTCCACTTT
- - TRBJ2-7 TRBV7-2 CASSPRGESSYEQYF TGTGCCAGCAGCCCCAGGGGGGAAAGCTCCTACGAGCAGTACTTC
- - TRBJ2-7 TRBV12-2 CASWRGRLAGGEQYF TGTGCAAGTTGGAGAGGGAGGCTAGCGGGAGGCGAGCAGTACTTC
- many TRBJ1-5 TRBV28 CASSLVADNQPQHF TGTGCCAGCAGTTTAGTGGCGGATAATCAGCCCCAGCATTTT
- - TRBJ1-4 TRBV28 CASRGGGVGGEKLFF TGTGCCAGCAGGGGGGGAGGGGTCGGCGGTGAAAAACTGTTTTTT
TRBD2 - TRBJ2-5 TRBV7-8 CASSLNSGGAGETQYF TGTGCCAGCAGCTTAAATAGCGGGGGGGCGGGAGAGACCCAGTACTTC
TRBD2 once TRBJ2-3 TRBV6-2/TRBV6-3 CASSPIAGVTDTQYF TGTGCCAGCAGCCCAATAGCGGGGGTCACAGATACGCAGTATTTT
TRBD2 few TRBJ2-1 TRBV3-1/TRBV3-2 CASSQTSGGWGNEQFF TGTGCCAGCAGCCAGACTAGCGGGGGGTGGGGCAATGAGCAGTTCTTC
- - TRBJ1-2 TRBV3-1/TRBV3-2 CASSRYHPRGKDLYGYTF TGTGCCAGCAGCCGGTATCACCCCAGGGGCAAGGATCTCTATGGCTACACCTTC
- - TRBJ1-6 TRBV10-3 CAISEGRATQSSPLHF TGTGCCATCAGTGAAGGGCGGGCTACCCAGAGTTCACCCCTCCACTTT
- - TRBJ1-5 TRBV12-3/TRBV12-4 CASSFGGGQPQHF TGTGCCAGCAGTTTTGGGGGGGGGCAGCCCCAGCATTTT
TRBD2 once TRBJ2-1 TRBV2 CASRPTSGGDNEQFF TGTGCCAGCAGACCAACTAGCGGGGGGGACAATGAGCAGTTCTTC
- - TRBJ2-5 TRBV7-2 CASSSDRTKETQYF TGTGCCAGCAGCTCAGATCGAACGAAAGAGACCCAGTACTTC
- - TRBJ1-6 TRBV6-5 CASSPGSSYNSPLHF TGTGCCAGCAGCCCGGGAAGCTCCTATAATTCACCCCTCCACTTT
TRBD1 - TRBJ1-6 TRBV18 CASSTGQGLNSPLHF TGTGCCAGCTCAACCGGACAGGGTTTGAATTCACCCCTCCACTTT